This entry is about one T cell receptor beta chain. The data are from a study of T cell repertoires in aging, cancer and after chemotherapy. A mixed TRB-A/B primer pool amplified rearranged TRB by multiplex touch-down PCR. TCRdb reprocessed the multiplex PCR reads via MiXCR and lists one record per CDR3 protein. The data show about 2,900 distinct CDR3 sequences, about 24% seen once. Amplification of TCR beta used genomic DNA extracted from peripheral blood. Sample: blood. The sequence came from a human donor with a solid tumor.

The CDR3 here is CASSAASGELFF. In DNA form, the CDR3 reads TGTGCCAGCAGCGCCGCCTCCGGGGAGCTGTTTTTT. This sequence joins TRBV7-7 and TRBJ2-2, with unresolved D. V lost 5 bases, J lost 6 bases, and 7 bases lay in between. The CDR3 covers 12 residues. Germline V gene sequence: CDR1 SSHAT, CDR2 FNYEAQ (reference sequence).